Listed below are T cell receptor beta chains from one sample, sequenced in a study of T-cell reconstitution after alpha-beta-depleted transplantation in children. TCRdb itself ran the PCR reads through MiXCR, one entry per CDR3 protein. This sample has approximately 630,000 distinct CDR3 sequences, with around 13% found just once. The sample in question was PBMCs, obtained before TCRalphabeta/CD19-depleted stem cell transplant. The receptors shown here come from a girl aged 2 to 10 with congenital amegakaryocytic thrombocytopenia, due to receive a stem cell transplant. The CDR3 runs from the conserved cysteine through the conserved F or W. D genes are given only for firm matches. The size entry is marked missing in some rows and otherwise reads once, few, many or a size class.

>TRBV19|-|TRBJ2-3|-
TGTGCCAGTAGTATCACCGGGAGTTGGACAGATACGCAGTATTTT
CASSITGSWTDTQYF
>TRBV2|TRBD2|TRBJ2-2|-
TGTGCCAGCAGTGGTAGCGGGAAGGTCGGGGAGCTGTTTTTT
CASSGSGKVGELFF
>TRBV21-1|-|TRBJ1-2|-
TGTGCCAGCAGCAAAGCGAAAAGGCCCCGACATGGCATCTATGGCTACACCTTC
CASSKAKRPRHGIYGYTF
>TRBV5-5|TRBD2|TRBJ2-3|-
TGTGCCAGCAGCTTGGATAGCGGGAGCGGCACAGATACGCAGTATTTT
CASSLDSGSGTDTQYF
>TRBV20-1|-|TRBJ2-1|-
TGCAGTGCTAGGCACGGAGGCTCCTACAATGAGCAGTTCTTC
CSARHGGSYNEQFF
>TRBV7-9|-|TRBJ2-7|few
TGTGCCAGCAGCTTAAGTAACAGCTACGAGCAGTACTTC
CASSLSNSYEQYF
>TRBV20-1|-|TRBJ2-3|many
TGCAGTGCTAGAGATCGGCTAGCCGCCGATACGCAGTATTTT
CSARDRLAADTQYF
>TRBV7-2|-|TRBJ2-7|-
TGTGCCAGCAGTTACACAGAACCCTACGAGCAGTACTTC
CASSYTEPYEQYF
>TRBV6-5|-|TRBJ1-2|-
TGTGCCAGCAGTTACTATAAGGGTAATGATGGCTACACCTTC
CASSYYKGNDGYTF
>TRBV10-3|-|TRBJ2-2|few
TGTGCCTCCGATGGGACACCAGTGGGCACCGGGGAGCTGTTTTTT
CASDGTPVGTGELFF
>TRBV3-1|TRBD1|TRBJ2-3|-
TGTGCCAGCAGCCAAGAGGGAGAGACAGGGGGAGGGACAGATACGCAGTATTTT
CASSQEGETGGGTDTQYF
>TRBV12-3/TRBV12-4|-|TRBJ2-1|-
TGTGCCAGCAGGCCGGAAGGGGATCAGCAGTTCTTC
CASRPEGDQQFF
>TRBV7-9|TRBD1|TRBJ1-2|-
TGTGCCAGCAGCTTAGGGGGACAGGGGAACCTCTATGGCTACACCTTC
CASSLGGQGNLYGYTF
>TRBV5-1|-|TRBJ1-2|many
TGTGCCAGCAGTTTACACTCTAACTATGGCTACACCTTC
CASSLHSNYGYTF
>TRBV10-3|TRBD1|TRBJ2-7|many
TGTGCCATCAGGCCGGGACAGGGTAACTTC
CAIRPGQGNF
>TRBV10-2|TRBD2|TRBJ2-1|-
TGCGCCAGCATAGGACTAGCGGGACCTGCCTACAATGAGCAGTTCTTC
CASIGLAGPAYNEQFF
>TRBV27|-|TRBJ1-3|-
TGTGCCAGCAGGCCAACCCTCAGGGCCAACACCATATATTTT
CASRPTLRANTIYF
>TRBV10-3|-|TRBJ2-7|-
TGTGCCACCGAGGGGGGGCGCGGTCCCTTAGAGTTC
CATEGGRGPLEF